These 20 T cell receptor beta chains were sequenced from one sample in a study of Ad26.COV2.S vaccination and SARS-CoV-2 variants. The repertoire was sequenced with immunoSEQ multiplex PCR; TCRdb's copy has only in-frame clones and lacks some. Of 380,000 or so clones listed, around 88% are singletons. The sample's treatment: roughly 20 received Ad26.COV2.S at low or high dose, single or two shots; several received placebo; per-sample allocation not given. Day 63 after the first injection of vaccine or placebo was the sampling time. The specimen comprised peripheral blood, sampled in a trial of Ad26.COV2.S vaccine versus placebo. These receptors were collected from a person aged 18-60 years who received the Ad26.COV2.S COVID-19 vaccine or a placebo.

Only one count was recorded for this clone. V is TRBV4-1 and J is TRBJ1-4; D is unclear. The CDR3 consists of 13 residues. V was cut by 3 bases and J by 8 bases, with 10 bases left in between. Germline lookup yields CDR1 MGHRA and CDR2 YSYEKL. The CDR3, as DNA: TGCGCCAGCAGCCATTTCATAACGGAAAAACTGTTTTTT. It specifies CASSHFITEKLFF.

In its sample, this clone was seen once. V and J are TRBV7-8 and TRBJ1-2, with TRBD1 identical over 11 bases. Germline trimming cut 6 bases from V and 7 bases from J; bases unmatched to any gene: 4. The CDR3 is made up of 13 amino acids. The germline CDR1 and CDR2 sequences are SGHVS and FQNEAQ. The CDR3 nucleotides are TGTGCCAGCAGTGGACAGGGGGCGTTTGGCTACACCTTC. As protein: CASSGQGAFGYTF.

This chain's CDR3 is CASTLDPGTYTYEQYF. The CDR3 DNA is TGTGCCAGCACCTTGGATCCGGGGACATATACCTACGAGCAGTACTTC. The chain carries TRBV2 and TRBJ2-7; possible D gene TRBD1, 6 bases. This CDR3 region has 16 residues. Germline CDR1 and CDR2: SNHLY and FYNNEI. V lost 7 bases, J lost 2 bases, and 21 bases lay in between.

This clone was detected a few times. The CDR3 sequence is CASSLWSSFMNTEAFF. DNA for the CDR3: TGTGCCAGCAGCTTATGGTCCAGCTTCATGAACACTGAAGCTTTCTTT. The rearrangement uses TRBV7-2 and TRBJ1-1; D is ambiguous. The CDR3 has 16 residues. Trimming took off 2 bases at V and 0 bases at J, with 13 bases between the two ends. The germline gives CDR1 SGHTA, CDR2 FQGNSA.

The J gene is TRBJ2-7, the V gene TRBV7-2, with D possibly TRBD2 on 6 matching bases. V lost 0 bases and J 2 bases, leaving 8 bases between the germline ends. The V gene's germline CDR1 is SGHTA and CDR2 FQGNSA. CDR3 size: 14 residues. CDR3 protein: CASSLARGTYEQYF. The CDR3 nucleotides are TGTGCCAGCAGCTTAGCGCGGGGCACCTACGAGCAGTACTTC.

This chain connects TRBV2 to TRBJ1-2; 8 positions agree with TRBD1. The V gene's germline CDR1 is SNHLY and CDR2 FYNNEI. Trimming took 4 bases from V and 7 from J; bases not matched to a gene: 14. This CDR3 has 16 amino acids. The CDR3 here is CASSARDRTPAGGYTF. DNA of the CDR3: TGTGCCAGCAGTGCCAGGGACAGGACCCCCGCCGGTGGCTACACCTTC. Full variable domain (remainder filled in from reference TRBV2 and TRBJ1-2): EPEVTQTPSHQVTQMGQEVILRCVPISNHLYFYWYRQILGQKVEFLVSFYNNEISEKSEIFDDQFSVERPDGSNFTLKIRSTKLEDSAMYFCASSARDRTPAGGYTFGSGTRLTVV.

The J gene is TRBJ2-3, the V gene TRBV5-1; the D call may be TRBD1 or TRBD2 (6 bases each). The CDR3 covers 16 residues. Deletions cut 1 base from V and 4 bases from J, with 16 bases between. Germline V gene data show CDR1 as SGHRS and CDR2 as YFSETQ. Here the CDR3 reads CASSLSGRGPADTQYF. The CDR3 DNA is TGCGCCAGCAGCTTGAGCGGCCGGGGGCCCGCAGATACGCAGTATTTT.

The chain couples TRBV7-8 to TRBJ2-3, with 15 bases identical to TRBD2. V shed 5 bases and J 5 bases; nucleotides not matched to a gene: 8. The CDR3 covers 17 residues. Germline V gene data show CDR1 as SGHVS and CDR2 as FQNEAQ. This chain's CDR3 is CASSPGTSGGLRDTQYF. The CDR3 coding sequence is TGTGCCAGCAGCCCGGGGACTAGCGGGGGGCTGAGAGATACGCAGTATTTT.

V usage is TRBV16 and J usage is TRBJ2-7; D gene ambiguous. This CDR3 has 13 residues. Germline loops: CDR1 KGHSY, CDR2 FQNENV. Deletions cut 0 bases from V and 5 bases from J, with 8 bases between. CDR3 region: CASSQSRPHEQYF. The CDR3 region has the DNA TGTGCCAGCAGCCAATCGAGACCCCACGAGCAGTACTTC.

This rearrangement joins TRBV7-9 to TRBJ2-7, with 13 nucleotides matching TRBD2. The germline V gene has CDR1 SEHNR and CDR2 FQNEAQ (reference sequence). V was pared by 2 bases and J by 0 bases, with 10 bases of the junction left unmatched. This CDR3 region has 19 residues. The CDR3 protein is CASSLSTSGGATSSYEQYF. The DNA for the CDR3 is TGTGCCAGCAGCTTATCTACTAGCGGGGGGGCTACGAGCTCCTACGAGCAGTACTTC.

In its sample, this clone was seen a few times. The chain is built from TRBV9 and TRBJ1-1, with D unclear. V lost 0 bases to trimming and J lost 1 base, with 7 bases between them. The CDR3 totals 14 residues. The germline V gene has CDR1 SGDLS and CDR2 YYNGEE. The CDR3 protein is CASSVGGTNTEAFF. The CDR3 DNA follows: TGTGCCAGCAGCGTAGGAGGAACGAACACTGAAGCTTTCTTT.

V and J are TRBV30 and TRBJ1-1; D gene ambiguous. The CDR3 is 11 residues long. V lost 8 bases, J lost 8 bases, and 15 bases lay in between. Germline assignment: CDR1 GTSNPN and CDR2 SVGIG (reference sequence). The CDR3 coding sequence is TGTGCCCAAGTGCCCGTAGGCGAAGCTTTCTTT. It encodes CAQVPVGEAFF.

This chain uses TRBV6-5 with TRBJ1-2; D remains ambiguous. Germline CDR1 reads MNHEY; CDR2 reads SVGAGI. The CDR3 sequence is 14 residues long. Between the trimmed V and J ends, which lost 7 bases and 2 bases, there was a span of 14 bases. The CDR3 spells CASNQAGLNYGYTF. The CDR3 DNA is TGTGCCAGCAACCAAGCCGGTTTAAACTATGGCTACACCTTC.

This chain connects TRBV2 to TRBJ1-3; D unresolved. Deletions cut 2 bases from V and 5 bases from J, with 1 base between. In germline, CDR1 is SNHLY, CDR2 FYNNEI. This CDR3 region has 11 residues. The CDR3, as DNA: TGTGCCAGCAGTGAAAGAAACACCATATATTTT. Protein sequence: CASSERNTIYF.

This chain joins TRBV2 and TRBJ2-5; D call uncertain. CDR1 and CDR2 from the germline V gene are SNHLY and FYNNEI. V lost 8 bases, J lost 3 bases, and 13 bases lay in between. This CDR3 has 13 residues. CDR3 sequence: CASCVQIEETQYF. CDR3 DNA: TGTGCCAGCTGTGTGCAGATAGAAGAGACCCAGTACTTC. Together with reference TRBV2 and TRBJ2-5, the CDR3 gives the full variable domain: EPEVTQTPSHQVTQMGQEVILRCVPISNHLYFYWYRQILGQKVEFLVSFYNNEISEKSEIFDDQFSVERPDGSNFTLKIRSTKLEDSAMYFCASCVQIEETQYFGPGTRLLVL.

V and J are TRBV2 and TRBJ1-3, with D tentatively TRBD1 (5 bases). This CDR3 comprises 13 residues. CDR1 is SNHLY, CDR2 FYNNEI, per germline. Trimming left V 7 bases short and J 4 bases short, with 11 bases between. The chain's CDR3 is CASIRGVGNTIYF. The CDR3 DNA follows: TGTGCCAGCATTCGGGGGGTAGGAAACACCATATATTTT. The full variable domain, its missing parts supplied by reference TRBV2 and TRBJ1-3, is EPEVTQTPSHQVTQMGQEVILRCVPISNHLYFYWYRQILGQKVEFLVSFYNNEISEKSEIFDDQFSVERPDGSNFTLKIRSTKLEDSAMYFCASIRGVGNTIYFGEGSWLTVV.

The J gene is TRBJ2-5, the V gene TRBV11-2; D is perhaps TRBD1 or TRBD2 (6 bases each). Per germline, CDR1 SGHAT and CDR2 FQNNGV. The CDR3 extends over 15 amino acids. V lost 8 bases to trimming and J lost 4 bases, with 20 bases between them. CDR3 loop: CASQRGGGGAETQYF. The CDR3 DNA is TGTGCCAGCCAAAGAGGGGGAGGAGGGGCAGAGACCCAGTACTTC.

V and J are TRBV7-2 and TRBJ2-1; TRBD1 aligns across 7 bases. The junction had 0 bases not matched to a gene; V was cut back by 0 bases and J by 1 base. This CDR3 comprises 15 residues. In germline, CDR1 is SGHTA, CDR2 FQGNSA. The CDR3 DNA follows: TGTGCCAGCAGCTTAGCGACAGGGTCCTACAATGAGCAGTTCTTC. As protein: CASSLATGSYNEQFF.

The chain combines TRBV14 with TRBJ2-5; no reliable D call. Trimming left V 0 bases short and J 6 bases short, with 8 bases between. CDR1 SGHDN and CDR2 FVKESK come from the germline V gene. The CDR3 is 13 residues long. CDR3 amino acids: CASSQELGQTQYF. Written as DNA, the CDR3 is TGTGCCAGCAGCCAAGAGCTGGGCCAGACCCAGTACTTC. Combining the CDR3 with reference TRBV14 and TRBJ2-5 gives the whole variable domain EAGVTQFPSHSVIEKGQTVTLRCDPISGHDNLYWYRRVMGKEIKFLLHFVKESKQDESGMPNNRFLAERTGGTYSTLKVQPAELEDSGVYFCASSQELGQTQYFGPGTRLLVL.

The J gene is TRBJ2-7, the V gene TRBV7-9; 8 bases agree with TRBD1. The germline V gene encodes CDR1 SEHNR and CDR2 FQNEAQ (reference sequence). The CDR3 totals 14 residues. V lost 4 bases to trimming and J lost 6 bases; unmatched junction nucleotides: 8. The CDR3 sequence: CASSSGTGDPEQYF. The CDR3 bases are TGTGCCAGCAGCTCCGGGACAGGAGACCCCGAGCAGTACTTC.